The present TCR beta chain was sequenced within a study of blood T cell repertoires in COVID-19. The data were produced by immunoSEQ multiplex PCR, yet TCRdb's version contains in-frame clones alone and is incomplete. The sample yields about 120,000 clones, around 85% seen once. Material for sequencing was peripheral blood. The sequence was obtained from a human donor in a cohort sampled during active COVID-19.

The CDR3 here is CASSQVSVSTDTQYF. CDR3 sequence (DNA): TGCGCCAGCAGCCAAGTTAGCGTTAGCACAGATACGCAGTATTTT. The V gene is TRBV4-3, the J gene TRBJ2-3, with TRBD2 as a possible D gene (5 bases). CDR1 is LGHNA and CDR2 is YSLEER in the germline V gene. With 1 base removed from V and 0 bases from J, the gap between germline ends came to 8 bases. CDR3 length: 15 amino acids.